The 25 T cell receptor beta chains below all came from one sample that was sequenced in a study of PD-1 blockade in classical Hodgkin lymphoma. Sequencing used immunoSEQ multiplex PCR; TCRdb keeps in-frame clones, though not all of them. The sample holds about 15,000 clones; approximately 68% are singletons and the top ten take roughly 7.6%. Brentuximab vedotin exposure varied, and every patient relapsed after autologous stem cell transplantation. Material: peripheral blood mononuclear cells (PBMCs), obtained before the second cycle of nivolumab. These receptors were collected from a human donor with classical Hodgkin lymphoma.

This clone was detected a few times. The gene calls are TRBV5-1 and TRBJ1-1; D is ambiguous. The ends were cut back, 0 bases at V and 4 bases at J, with 7 bases in the middle. Per the germline V gene, CDR1 is SGHRS and CDR2 is YFSETQ. The CDR3 totals 13 residues. In nucleotides, the CDR3 is TGCGCCAGCAGCTTGGGAGGCGGCACTGAAGCTTTCTTT. Translated, it gives CASSLGGGTEAFF.

The chain is built from TRBV7-6 and TRBJ1-5; possibly TRBD1 for D (5 bases). The V gene lost 1 base and the J gene lost 4 bases, with 5 bases spanning the gap. Germline V gives CDR1 SGHVS, CDR2 FNYEAQ. The CDR3 is 13 residues long. The CDR3 DNA sequence: TGTGCCAGCAGCTTAGACAGGAATCAGCCCCAGCATTTT. Its protein product is CASSLDRNQPQHF.

The rearrangement uses TRBV6-6 and TRBJ2-7; D tentatively reads TRBD1 or TRBD2 (6 bases each). Germline CDR1 and CDR2: MNHNY and SVGAGI (reference sequence). V lost 5 bases to trimming and J lost 5 bases, with 13 bases between them. This CDR3 comprises 13 residues. As DNA, the CDR3 is TGTGCCAGCAGTCTAGGGGGGCCGGACGAGCAGTACTTC. Protein product: CASSLGGPDEQYF.

This clone was detected a few times. The V gene is TRBV5-1, the J gene TRBJ1-1; 8 positions match TRBD1. CDR1 is SGHRS, CDR2 YFSETQ, per germline. V shed 1 base, J shed 7 bases, and the junction held 3 bases outside the gene matches. The CDR3 is 13 residues long. The CDR3 loop reads CASSLQGANEAFF. CDR3 coding DNA: TGCGCCAGCAGCTTGCAGGGGGCGAATGAAGCTTTCTTT.

This chain joins TRBV2 and TRBJ1-2; D might be TRBD1 (6 bases). Germline-derived CDR1 and CDR2 are SNHLY and FYNNEI. The CDR3 is 14 amino acids. V gave up 2 bases and J gave up 4 bases, with 11 bases separating them. The CDR3 DNA follows: TGTGCCAGCAGTGAACCGGGGGCCGGCTATGGCTACACCTTC. Translation: CASSEPGAGYGYTF.

V gene TRBV6-5 combines with J gene TRBJ2-7; TRBD2 is a possible D gene (5 bases). The V end lost 2 bases, the J end lost 0 bases, and 11 bases lay between the germline ends. CDR1 is MNHEY and CDR2 is SVGAGI in the germline V gene. The CDR3 is 15 amino acids. CDR3 protein: CASSYQRQASYEQYF. As DNA, the CDR3 is TGTGCCAGCAGTTACCAGCGGCAGGCCTCCTACGAGCAGTACTTC.

Written as DNA, the CDR3 is TGCGCCAGCAGCAGTAATCTAGCGGGAGGACAAGAGACCCAGTACTTC. This codes for CASSSNLAGGQETQYF. The chain joins TRBV5-1 to TRBJ2-5, with 11 positions matching TRBD2. The germline gives CDR1 SGHRS, CDR2 YFSETQ. J gave up 2 bases and V 4 bases, and 7 bases lay outside the gene matches. This CDR3 region has 16 residues.

This chain connects TRBV5-8 to TRBJ2-7; 9 bases line up with TRBD1. The CDR3 runs 14 residues. Germline V gives CDR1 SGHTS, CDR2 YDEGEE. The V segment lost 4 bases and the J segment 4 bases; nucleotides outside the gene matches: 6. CDR3 sequence (DNA): TGTGCCAGCAGCCGGGACAGGGCAATTTACGAGCAGTACTTC. Protein product: CASSRDRAIYEQYF.

The chain couples TRBV6-1 to TRBJ1-2; 8 bases match TRBD1. V shed 7 bases, J shed 4 bases, and the junction held 11 bases outside the gene matches. Germline CDR1 is MNHNS and CDR2 is SASEGT. The CDR3 covers 15 residues. This chain's CDR3 is CASKTRTGLSYGYTF. The CDR3 region has the DNA TGTGCCAGCAAAACTCGGACAGGGCTTAGCTATGGCTACACCTTC.

Points on this clone: One end of the junction is discordant with germline, which a read error may explain. The V and J genes are TRBV27 and TRBJ2-7; D perhaps matches TRBD2 (5 bases). The CDR3 is made up of 17 amino acids. Germline CDR1 is MNHEY and CDR2 is SMNVEV (reference sequence). CDR3: CAGSLHSSSAGEYEQYF. DNA of the CDR3: TGTGCCGGCAGTCTACACTCATCCTCCGCCGGGGAGTACGAGCAGTACTTC.

V gene TRBV5-4 combines with J gene TRBJ2-7, with D perhaps given as TRBD1 or TRBD2 (6 bases each). The CDR3 contains 15 residues. Trimming took off 6 bases at V and 3 bases at J, with 19 bases between the two ends. The germline CDR1 and CDR2 sequences are SGHNT and YYREEE (reference sequence). The CDR3 DNA is TGTGCCAGCACCCTCTCTGGAGGGGGGAACTACGAGCAGTACTTC. As protein: CASTLSGGGNYEQYF.

By frequency in the sample, this clone is medium-sized (0.01 to 0.1%). The chain recombines TRBV4-1 with TRBJ1-2, with D perhaps TRBD1 (6 bases). There are 13 residues in the CDR3. V was shortened by 6 bases and J by 8 bases, with 16 bases between the two germline ends. From germline, CDR1 is MGHRA and CDR2 YSYEKL. CDR3 sequence: CASRHGEGDGYTF. CDR3 sequence (DNA): TGCGCCAGCAGACACGGCGAGGGGGACGGCTACACCTTC.

The chain joins TRBV28 to TRBJ1-2, with D perhaps TRBD1 (5 bases). The germline V and J ends were trimmed by 3 bases and 5 bases, with 10 bases remaining between them. The CDR3 has 13 amino acids. Germline V gene data show CDR1 as MDHEN and CDR2 as SYDVKM. The CDR3 loop reads CASSLSRQYGYTF. CDR3 nucleotides: TGTGCCAGCAGTTTGAGTCGACAGTATGGCTACACCTTC.

The chain couples TRBV6-1 to TRBJ2-5; D remains unclear. The germline V and J ends were trimmed by 4 bases and 0 bases, with 3 bases remaining between them. Germline V gene sequence: CDR1 MNHNS, CDR2 SASEGT. This CDR3 has 12 amino acids. CDR3 amino acids: CASSVDQETQYF. The CDR3 nucleotides read TGTGCCAGCAGTGTTGACCAAGAGACCCAGTACTTC.

This clone showed up just once. The CDR3 sequence is CASRTSGRYEQFF. CDR3 nucleotides: TGTGCCAGCAGGACTAGCGGGAGATATGAGCAGTTCTTC. J is TRBJ2-1 and V is TRBV6-1; 12 nucleotides match TRBD2. Trimming took 6 bases from V and 8 from J; bases not matched to a gene: 2. CDR1 MNHNS and CDR2 SASEGT come from the germline V gene. The CDR3 has 13 amino acids.

This chain uses TRBV10-3 with TRBJ1-5; maybe TRBD1 (6 bases). CDR3 length: 14 residues. With 4 bases removed from V and 3 bases from J, the gap between germline ends came to 10 bases. Germline V gene data show CDR1 as ENHRY and CDR2 as SYGVKD. CDR3 nucleotide sequence: TGTGCCATCAGTGTACAGGGTGACAATCAGCCCCAGCATTTT. It is translated as CAISVQGDNQPQHF.

The rearrangement links TRBV7-1 to TRBJ1-2, with TRBD1 identical over 10 bases. TRBV7-1 is an ORF; its function is uncertain. J gave up 5 bases and V 5 bases, and 8 bases lay outside the gene matches. The CDR3 length is 15 residues. In nucleotides, the CDR3 is TGTGCCAGCAGCGCCTCCGGGACAGGGGCATATGGCTACACCTTC. Translated: CASSASGTGAYGYTF.

The chain combines TRBV19 with TRBJ1-1, with TRBD1 as a possible D gene (5 bases). This CDR3 is built from 13 residues. Trimming pared 6 bases from V and 5 bases from J, leaving 13 bases between. Germline-derived CDR1 and CDR2 are LNHDA and SQIVND (reference sequence). The CDR3 DNA is TGTGCCAGTAGACGGGGGGGAAAAACTGAAGCTTTCTTT. Its translation: CASRRGGKTEAFF.

This clone turned up a few times. V and J are TRBV4-1 and TRBJ2-2; 9 positions match TRBD2. The trim removed 2 bases at V and 3 bases at J, leaving 4 bases unmatched. Germline loops: CDR1 MGHRA, CDR2 YSYEKL. This CDR3 has 16 residues. In DNA form, the CDR3 reads TGCGCCAGCAGCCAACCGACTAGCGGTTACACCGGGGAGCTGTTTTTT. As protein: CASSQPTSGYTGELFF.

CDR3 nucleotides: TGTGCCATCAGGAAGGGGGAGGGCCGCTACGAGCAGTACTTC. Translating it yields CAIRKGEGRYEQYF. V usage is TRBV10-3 and J usage is TRBJ2-7, with TRBD2 as a possible D gene (7 bases). V was pared by 6 bases and J by 3 bases, with 15 bases between. Germline V gene sequence: CDR1 ENHRY, CDR2 SYGVKD. This CDR3 is built from 14 residues.

CDR3 amino acids: CASSQESVAGELFF. Written as DNA, the CDR3 is TGTGCCAGCAGCCAAGAGAGCGTGGCCGGGGAGCTGTTTTTT. V and J are TRBV14 and TRBJ2-2; D call uncertain. Germline-derived CDR1 and CDR2 are SGHDN and FVKESK. The CDR3 length is 14 residues. The V gene lost 0 bases and the J gene lost 6 bases, with 8 bases spanning the gap.

Within the sample, this clone is medium-sized (0.01 to 0.1%). This rearrangement joins TRBV5-4 to TRBJ1-1; 9 positions agree with TRBD1. V trimming: 0 bases; J trimming: 1 base; junction bases outside the gene matches: 10. The CDR3 is made up of 18 amino acids. The V gene's germline CDR1 is SGHNT and CDR2 YYREEE (reference sequence). The CDR3 reads CASSLAGQGQVRNTEAFF. As DNA, the CDR3 is TGTGCCAGCAGCTTGGCGGGACAGGGTCAGGTGAGGAACACTGAAGCTTTCTTT.

The J gene is TRBJ2-2, the V gene TRBV5-1; 8 positions agree with TRBD1. Trimming cost V 4 bases and J 6 bases; bases outside gene matches: 14. CDR3 length: 17 residues. The V gene's germline CDR1 is SGHRS and CDR2 YFSETQ. The DNA of the CDR3 is TGCGCCAGCAGCAAACGGACAGGGTCTGCTTACGCCGGGGAGCTGTTTTTT. This gives the protein CASSKRTGSAYAGELFF.

V gene TRBV7-9 combines with J gene TRBJ2-1, with 12 bases matching TRBD1. The V gene's germline CDR1 is SEHNR and CDR2 FQNEAQ (reference sequence). This CDR3 region has 16 residues. With 5 bases clipped from V and 8 bases from J, the junction kept 10 bases outside the gene matches. The CDR3 DNA reads TGTGCCAGCAGCCAGAGTTGGGACAGGGGGCTCGATGAGCAGTTCTTC. It yields the protein CASSQSWDRGLDEQFF.

The chain uses TRBV6-1 and TRBJ1-1; D call uncertain. V was shortened by 1 base and J by 4 bases, with 13 bases between the two germline ends. The germline gives CDR1 MNHNS, CDR2 SASEGT. CDR3 length: 15 residues. The chain's CDR3 is CASSEVVGSGTEAFF. The CDR3 region has the DNA TGTGCCAGCAGTGAAGTTGTAGGGTCGGGCACTGAAGCTTTCTTT.